This entry features one TCR beta chain sequence. Its antigen is unidentified. Trimming left V 7 bases short and J 0 bases short, with 10 bases between. Germline V CDR1 and CDR2: MNHEY, SVGAGI. The CDR3 contains 14 residues. This entry comes from a study of cytomegalovirus exposure and HLA in healthy donors. Study-wide points: It was assumed in the presence/absence analyses that sequencing depth was roughly uniform across donors. Among immune exposure information, only CMV serostatus was available. In a later analysis, TCR association rates varied by HLA locus: DRB1 most, HLA-C fewest. An observed cluster of highly shared sequence variants was recorded as a likely sequencing artifact.

It was with 60 Vbeta and 13 Jbeta primers that the PCR ran. Measured with immunoSEQ multiplex PCR; TCRdb has only the in-frame clones, and not every one. Counted here are 100,000 or so clones, 73% occurring once; the ten biggest clones make up roughly 3.6%. Material: PBMCs. This receptor was obtained from a man aged 35 to 55 in good health and CMV-seronegative. The rearrangement uses TRBV6-5 and TRBJ1-5; no clear D. This chain's CDR3 is CASTPRYSNQPQHF. CDR3 DNA: TGTGCCAGCACCCCCAGATATAGCAATCAGCCCCAGCATTTT.